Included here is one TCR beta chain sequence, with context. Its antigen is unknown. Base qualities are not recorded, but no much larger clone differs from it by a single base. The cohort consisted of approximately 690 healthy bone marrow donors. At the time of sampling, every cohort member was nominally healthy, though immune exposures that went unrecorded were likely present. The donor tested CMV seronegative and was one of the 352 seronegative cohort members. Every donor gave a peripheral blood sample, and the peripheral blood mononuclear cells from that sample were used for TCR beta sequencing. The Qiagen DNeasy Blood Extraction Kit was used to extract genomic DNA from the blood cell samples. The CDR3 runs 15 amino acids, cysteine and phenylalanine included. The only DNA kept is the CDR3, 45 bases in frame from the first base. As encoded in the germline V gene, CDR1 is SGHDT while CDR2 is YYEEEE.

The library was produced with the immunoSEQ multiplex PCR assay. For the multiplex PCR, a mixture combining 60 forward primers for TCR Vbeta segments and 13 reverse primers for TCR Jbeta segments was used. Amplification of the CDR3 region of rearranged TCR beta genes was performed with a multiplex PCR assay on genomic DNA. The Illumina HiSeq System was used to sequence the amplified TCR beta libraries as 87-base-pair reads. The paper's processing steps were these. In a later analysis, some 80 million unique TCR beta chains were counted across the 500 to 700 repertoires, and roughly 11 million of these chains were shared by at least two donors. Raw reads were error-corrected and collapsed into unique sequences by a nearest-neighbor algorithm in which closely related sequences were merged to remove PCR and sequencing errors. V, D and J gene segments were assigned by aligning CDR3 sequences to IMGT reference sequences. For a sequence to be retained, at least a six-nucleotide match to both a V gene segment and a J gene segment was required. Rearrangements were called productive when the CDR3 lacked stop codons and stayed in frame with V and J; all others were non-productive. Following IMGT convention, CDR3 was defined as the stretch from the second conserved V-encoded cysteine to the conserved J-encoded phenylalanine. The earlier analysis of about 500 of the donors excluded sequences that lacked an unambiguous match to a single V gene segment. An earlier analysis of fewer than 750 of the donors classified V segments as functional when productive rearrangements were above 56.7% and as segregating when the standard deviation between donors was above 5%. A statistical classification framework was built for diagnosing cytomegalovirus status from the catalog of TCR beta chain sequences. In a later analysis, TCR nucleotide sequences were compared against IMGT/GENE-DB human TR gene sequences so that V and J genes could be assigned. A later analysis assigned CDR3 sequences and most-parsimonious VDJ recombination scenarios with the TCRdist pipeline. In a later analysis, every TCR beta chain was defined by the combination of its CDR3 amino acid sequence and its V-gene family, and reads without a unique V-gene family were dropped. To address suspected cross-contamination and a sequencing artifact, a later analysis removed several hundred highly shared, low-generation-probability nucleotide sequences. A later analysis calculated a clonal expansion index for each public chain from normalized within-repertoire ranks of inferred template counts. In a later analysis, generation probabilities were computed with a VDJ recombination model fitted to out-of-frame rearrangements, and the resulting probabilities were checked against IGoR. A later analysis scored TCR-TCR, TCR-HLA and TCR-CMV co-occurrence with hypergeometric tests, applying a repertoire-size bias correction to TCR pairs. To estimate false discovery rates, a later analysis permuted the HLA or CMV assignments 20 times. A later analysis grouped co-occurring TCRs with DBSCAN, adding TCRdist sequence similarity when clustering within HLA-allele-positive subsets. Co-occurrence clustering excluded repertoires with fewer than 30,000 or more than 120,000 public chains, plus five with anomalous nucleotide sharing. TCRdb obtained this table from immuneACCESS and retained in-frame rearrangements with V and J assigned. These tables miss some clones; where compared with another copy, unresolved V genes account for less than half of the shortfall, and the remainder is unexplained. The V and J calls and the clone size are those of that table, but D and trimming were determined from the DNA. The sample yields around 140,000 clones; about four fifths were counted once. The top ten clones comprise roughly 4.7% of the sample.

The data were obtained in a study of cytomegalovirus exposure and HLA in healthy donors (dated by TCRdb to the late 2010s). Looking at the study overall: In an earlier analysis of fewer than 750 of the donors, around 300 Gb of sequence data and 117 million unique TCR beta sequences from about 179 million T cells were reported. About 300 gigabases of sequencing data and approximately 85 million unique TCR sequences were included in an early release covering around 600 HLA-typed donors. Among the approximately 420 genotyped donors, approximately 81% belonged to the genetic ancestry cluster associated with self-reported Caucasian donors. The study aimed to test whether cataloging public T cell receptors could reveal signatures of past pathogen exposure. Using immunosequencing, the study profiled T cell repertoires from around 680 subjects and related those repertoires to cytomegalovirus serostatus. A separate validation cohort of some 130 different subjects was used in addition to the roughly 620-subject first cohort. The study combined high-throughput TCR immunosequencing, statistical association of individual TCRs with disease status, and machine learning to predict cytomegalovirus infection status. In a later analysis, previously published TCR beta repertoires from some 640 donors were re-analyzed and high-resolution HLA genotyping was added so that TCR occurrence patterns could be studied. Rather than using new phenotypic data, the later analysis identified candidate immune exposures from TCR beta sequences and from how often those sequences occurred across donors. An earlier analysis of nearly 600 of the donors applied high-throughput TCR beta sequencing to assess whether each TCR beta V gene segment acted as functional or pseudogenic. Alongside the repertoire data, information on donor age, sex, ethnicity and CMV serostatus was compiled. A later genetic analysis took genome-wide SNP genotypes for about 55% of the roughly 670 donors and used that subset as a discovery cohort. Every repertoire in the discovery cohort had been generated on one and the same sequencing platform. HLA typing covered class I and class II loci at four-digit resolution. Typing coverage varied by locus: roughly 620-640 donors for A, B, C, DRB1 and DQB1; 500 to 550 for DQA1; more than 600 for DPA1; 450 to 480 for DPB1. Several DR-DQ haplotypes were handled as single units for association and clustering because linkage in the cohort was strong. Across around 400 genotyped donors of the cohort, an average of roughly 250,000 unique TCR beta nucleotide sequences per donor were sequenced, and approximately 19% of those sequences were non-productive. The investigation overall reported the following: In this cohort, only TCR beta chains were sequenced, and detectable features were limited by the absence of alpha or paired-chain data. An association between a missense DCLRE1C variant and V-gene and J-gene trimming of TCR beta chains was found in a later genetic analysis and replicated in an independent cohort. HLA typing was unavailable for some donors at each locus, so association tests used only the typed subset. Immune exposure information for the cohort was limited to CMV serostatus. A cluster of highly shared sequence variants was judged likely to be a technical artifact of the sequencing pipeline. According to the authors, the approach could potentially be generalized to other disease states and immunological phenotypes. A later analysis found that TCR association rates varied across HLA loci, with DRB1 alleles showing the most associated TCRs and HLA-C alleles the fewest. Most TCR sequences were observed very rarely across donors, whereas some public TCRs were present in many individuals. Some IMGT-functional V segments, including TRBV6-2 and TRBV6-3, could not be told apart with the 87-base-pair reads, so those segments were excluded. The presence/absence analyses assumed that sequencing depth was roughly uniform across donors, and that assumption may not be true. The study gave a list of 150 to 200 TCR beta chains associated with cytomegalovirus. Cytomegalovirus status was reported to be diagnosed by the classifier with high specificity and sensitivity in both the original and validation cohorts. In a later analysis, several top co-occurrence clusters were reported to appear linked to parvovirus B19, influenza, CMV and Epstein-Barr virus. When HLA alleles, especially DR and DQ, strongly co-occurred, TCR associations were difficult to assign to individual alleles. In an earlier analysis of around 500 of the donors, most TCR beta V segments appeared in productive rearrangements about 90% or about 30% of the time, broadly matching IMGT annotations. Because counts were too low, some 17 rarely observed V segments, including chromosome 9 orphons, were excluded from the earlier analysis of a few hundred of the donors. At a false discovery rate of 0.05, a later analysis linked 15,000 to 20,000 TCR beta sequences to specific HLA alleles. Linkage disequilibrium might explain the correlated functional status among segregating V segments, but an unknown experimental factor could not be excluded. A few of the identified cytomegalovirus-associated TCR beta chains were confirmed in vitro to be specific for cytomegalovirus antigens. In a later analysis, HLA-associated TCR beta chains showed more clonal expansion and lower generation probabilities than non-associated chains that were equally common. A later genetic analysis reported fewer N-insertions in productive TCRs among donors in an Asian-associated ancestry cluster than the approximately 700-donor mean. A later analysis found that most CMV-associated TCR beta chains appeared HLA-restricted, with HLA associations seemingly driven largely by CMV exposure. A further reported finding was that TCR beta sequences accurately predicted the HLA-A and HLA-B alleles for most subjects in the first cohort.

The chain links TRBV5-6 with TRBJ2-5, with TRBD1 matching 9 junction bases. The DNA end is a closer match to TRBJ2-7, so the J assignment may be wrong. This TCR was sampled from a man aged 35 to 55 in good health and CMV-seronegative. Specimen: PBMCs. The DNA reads TGTGCCAGCAGTAACACAGGGGGCGGGTCCTACGAGCAGTACTTC. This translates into CASSNTGGGSYEQYF.